This record concerns one T cell receptor beta chain sequence. These data come from a study of blood T cell repertoires in COVID-19. Study overall: Samples came from the United States, Italy and Spain, spanning acute and convalescent COVID-19. The analysed material was cDNA or gDNA that came from T cells, B-cell-depleted T cells, or PBMCs.

Per the original methods: Amplification from reference gene primers served as the basis for estimated nucleated cell counts. This table comes from immunoSEQ multiplex PCR, and its TCRdb copy is limited to in-frame clones, with some not included. The D gene and trimming were derived from the DNA, and the V and J assignments and clone size from that table. The sample consists of 95,000 to 150,000 clones, just over 85% of them appearing once. V lost 6 bases and J 1 base, leaving 18 bases between the germline ends. This CDR3 region has 16 residues. Germline V gene lookup returns CDR1 KGHSH and CDR2 LQKENI.

This receptor was identified in a woman in her forties or fifties with active or convalescent COVID-19. The rearrangement joins TRBV18 to TRBJ1-1, with D possibly matching TRBD1 (5 bases). Sequencing was carried out using peripheral blood. This chain's CDR3 is CASSQKGVGGNTEAFF. CDR3 sequence (DNA): TGTGCCAGCTCCCAGAAAGGCGTGGGGGGGAACACTGAAGCTTTCTTT. Full variable domain (remainder filled in from reference TRBV18 and TRBJ1-1): NAGVMQNPRHLVRRRGQEARLRCSPMKGHSHVYWYRQLPEEGLKFMVYLQKENIIDESGMPKERFSAEFPKEGPSILRIQQVVRGDSAAYFCASSQKGVGGNTEAFFGQGTRLTVV.